A selection of T cell receptor beta chains follows, all from one sample in a study of graft-versus-host responses after intestinal transplantation. Libraries were prepared by immunoSEQ multiplex PCR; TCRdb keeps only in-frame clonotypes and omits some of them. Here the sample spans around 45,000 clones, about 94% being singletons. Here the sequenced sample was PBMCs, taken about 320 days after intestinal transplant. These receptors came from a human patient who received an intestinal transplant, so some T cells may come from the graft donor. The CDR3 runs from the conserved cysteine through the conserved F or W. The D gene is left open where the match is weak. For some rows the clone size is stated as once, few or many, or as a class when expanded; others skip it.

>14|NA|once|TRBV6-6|TRBJ2-7
CASSPQFYSYEQYF
TGTGCCAGCAGTCCACAGTTTTACTCCTACGAGCAGTACTTC
>14|TRBD1|NA|TRBV5-1|TRBJ2-1
CASSLLGQSNEQFF
TGCGCCAGCAGCTTGTTGGGACAGAGCAATGAGCAGTTCTTC
>15|NA|NA|TRBV19|TRBJ1-2
CASSILTGSRYGYTF
TGTGCCAGTAGTATTCTAACAGGCTCCCGCTATGGCTACACCTTC
>18|TRBD1|NA|TRBV7-9|TRBJ2-4
CASSRHWSTGPSGNIQYF
TGTGCCAGCAGCAGACACTGGTCGACAGGGCCCTCCGGGAACATTCAGTACTTC
>13|NA|NA|TRBV30|TRBJ2-7
CAWSWDTSYEQYF
TGTGCCTGGAGTTGGGACACCTCCTACGAGCAGTACTTC
>18|TRBD1|NA|TRBV7-3|TRBJ1-1
CASSLTPTTGGFVTEAFF
TGTGCCAGCAGCTTAACCCCCACGACAGGGGGCTTCGTTACTGAAGCTTTCTTT
>15|TRBD1|NA|TRBV7-9|TRBJ1-3
CASSLRMTGRDTIYF
TGTGCCAGCAGCTTACGAATGACAGGGCGGGACACCATATATTTT
>17|NA|NA|TRBV7-6|TRBJ2-7
CASSLFSPGPPSYEQYF
TGTGCCAGCAGCTTATTCTCTCCGGGGCCCCCATCCTACGAGCAGTACTTC
>14|TRBD1|once|TRBV28|TRBJ2-2
CATSDRGNTGELFF
TGTGCCACCTCGGACAGGGGTAACACCGGGGAGCTGTTTTTT
>17|NA|once|TRBV28|TRBJ1-5
CASTPWGYQGSEQPQHF
TGTGCCAGCACCCCCTGGGGGTACCAGGGATCGGAGCAGCCCCAGCATTTT
>14|TRBD2|NA|TRBV9|TRBJ2-7
CASSARLAGDEQYF
TGTGCCAGCAGCGCTCGACTAGCGGGAGACGAGCAGTACTTC
>17|TRBD1|NA|TRBV5-6|TRBJ2-7
CASSWLPGQGVIYEQYF
TGTGCCAGCAGCTGGTTACCGGGACAGGGGGTGATCTACGAGCAGTACTTC
>15|TRBD1|NA|TRBV9|TRBJ2-1
CASSVGGQDANEQFF
TGTGCCAGCAGCGTAGGGGGACAGGATGCTAATGAGCAGTTCTTC
>14|TRBD1|NA|TRBV6-6|TRBJ2-7
CASDRASPPYEQYF
TGTGCCAGCGACAGGGCCTCTCCTCCCTACGAGCAGTACTTC
>16|NA|NA|TRBV7-6|TRBJ2-1
CASSPQGGLVRNEQFF
TGTGCCAGCAGCCCCCAGGGGGGGCTAGTAAGGAATGAGCAGTTCTTC
>14|NA|once|TRBV5-4|TRBJ1-1
CASSLGLVNTEAFF
TGTGCCAGCAGCTTGGGGCTGGTGAACACTGAAGCTTTCTTT
>14|NA|NA|TRBV19|TRBJ2-3
CASSIEDSTDTQYF
TGTGCCAGTAGTATCGAGGACAGCACAGATACGCAGTATTTT
>14|NA|NA|TRBV19|TRBJ2-7
CASSIFGGSHEQYF
TGTGCCAGTAGTATTTTCGGAGGGAGTCACGAGCAGTACTTC